This section outlines one T cell receptor (beta chain) sequence together with its context. Its antigen remains undetermined. No much larger clonotype is one base removed from it; base qualities were not supplied. The CDR3 regions of human TCRbeta chains were analyzed by immunosequencing. The authors' pipeline ran thus. TCRs in the repertoires were compared against a reference library of SARS-CoV-2-specific TCRs that had been generated with the MIRA antigen-specificity platform. Breadth was defined as the fraction of unique TCRs that were SARS-CoV-2-associated, and depth was defined as the fraction of total T cells that were SARS-CoV-2-associated. Each spike-specific TCR was assigned to its reactive spike region and to a CD4 or CD8 class using the MIRA data. Log10-transformed breadth and depth values were compared by one-way ANOVA with Sidak's multiple comparisons tests. What TCRdb holds here is the immuneACCESS table cut down to in-frame rearrangements. Part of the clones is not present; checked against another copy, under half of the missing clones reflect an unresolved V gene, and the others are unexplained. The D gene and trimming were derived from the DNA, and the V and J assignments and clone size from that table. Within this sample are under 130,000 clones, with around 95% of them counted one time only. 2% to 2.5% of the sample is in the top ten clones.

This entry is derived from a study of T cell responses to AZD1222 COVID-19 vaccine listed by TCRdb under 2021. About the full investigation: AZD1222 recipients given second doses at about 4 weeks or at about 12 weeks were pooled, since spike-specific TCR depth and breadth were not found to differ between the two schedules. A total of around 240 trial participants underwent TCR sequencing, of whom roughly 210 had received two doses of AZD1222 and approximately 25 had received two doses of the MenACWY control vaccine. Trial participants were enrolled by age into 18-55, 56-69 and 70-plus year subgroups, with roughly 160, 29 and 62 TCR-sequenced participants respectively. Broader findings and caveats from the paper: Reportedly, almost half of the unique spike-specific TCRs recognized epitopes lying outside the regions that are mutated in the B.1.351 and B.1.1.7 variants. After two AZD1222 doses, spike-specific TCR breadth and depth were significantly higher than at day 0 and than in MenACWY recipients. Most participants were white British and females outnumbered males, and the authors suggested that clonal diversity may have been underestimated. In the small 56-69-year group, the increase in depth fell short of significance, most likely because of low power. Conclusions about previously exposed vaccinees were limited because only six or seven AZD1222 recipients were SARS-CoV-2 seropositive at baseline. Because no samples from the day 14 peak response were available, repertoires could be characterized only after the peak T cell response. The whole spike protein was spanned by vaccine-associated CD4 TCRs, and dominant responses were seen in regions 160-218 and 743-854.

Interpreted using the paper, the time point label stands for: baseline before first vaccination. Vaccinee samples were obtained from the UK trials COV001 and COV002, which included a single-blind randomized controlled phase 2/3 trial of AZD1222 (ChAdOx1 nCoV-19) in healthy adults. Trial participant PBMC samples were collected at day 0 and day 28 after the second dose for TCRbeta chain sequencing. The germline V end is reduced by 4 bases and the J end by 0 bases; junction bases left unmatched: 8. CDR3 length: 17 amino acids, cysteine to phenylalanine. Just CDR3 DNA is preserved here, 51 bases in frame from base 1. Looking up the germline V gene yields CDR1 LGHNA and CDR2 YSLEER.

The input for sequencing was peripheral blood, taken on day 0 of AZD1222 vaccination. The receptor was derived from an adult in good health. Rearrangement joined TRBV4-3 to TRBJ1-4, and 7 bases in between align with TRBD1. CDR3 reads: CASSPSRGRATNEKLFF. The sequenced DNA: TGCGCCAGCAGCCCGAGCAGGGGGAGAGCAACTAATGAAAAACTGTTTTTT.